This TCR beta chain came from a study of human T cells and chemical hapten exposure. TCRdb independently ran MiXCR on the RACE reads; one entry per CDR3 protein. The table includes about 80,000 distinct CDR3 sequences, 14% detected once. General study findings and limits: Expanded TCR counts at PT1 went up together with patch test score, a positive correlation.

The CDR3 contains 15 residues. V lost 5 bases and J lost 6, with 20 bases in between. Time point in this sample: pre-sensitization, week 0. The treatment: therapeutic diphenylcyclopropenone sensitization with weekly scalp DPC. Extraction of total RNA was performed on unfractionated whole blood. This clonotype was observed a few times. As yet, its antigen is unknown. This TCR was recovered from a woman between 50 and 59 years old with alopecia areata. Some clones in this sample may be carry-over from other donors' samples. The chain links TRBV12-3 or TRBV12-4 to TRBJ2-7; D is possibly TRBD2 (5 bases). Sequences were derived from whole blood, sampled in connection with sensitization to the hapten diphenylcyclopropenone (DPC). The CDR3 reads CASSVREPRSLEQYF. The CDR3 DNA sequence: TGTGCCAGCAGTGTCCGGGAACCCCGGAGTCTCGAGCAGTACTTC.